This T cell receptor (beta chain) was profiled in a study of T-cell reconstitution after alpha-beta-depleted transplantation in children. The V gene lost 1 base and the J gene lost 5 bases, with 9 bases spanning the gap. Germline V gene lookup returns CDR1 SGHTA and CDR2 FQGNSA. This CDR3 is built from 14 residues. Unique molecular identifiers were incorporated into the prepared TCRbeta library. One entry per CDR3 protein, called by TCRdb with MiXCR from the PCR reads. Among over 85,000 distinct CDR3 sequences, 10% were seen once, and the ten largest hold more than 7%. The chain has TRBV7-2 and TRBJ1-5; unclear D gene. This clonotype was obtained from a human donor who donated a stem cell graft to a child with acute lymphoblastic leukemia. The sequences come from PBMCs from the stem cell graft donor, collected from the stem cell graft. In DNA form, the CDR3 reads TGTGCCAGCAGCTTAGGGGTGGATTATCAGCCCCAGCATTTT. Residues: CASSLGVDYQPQHF.